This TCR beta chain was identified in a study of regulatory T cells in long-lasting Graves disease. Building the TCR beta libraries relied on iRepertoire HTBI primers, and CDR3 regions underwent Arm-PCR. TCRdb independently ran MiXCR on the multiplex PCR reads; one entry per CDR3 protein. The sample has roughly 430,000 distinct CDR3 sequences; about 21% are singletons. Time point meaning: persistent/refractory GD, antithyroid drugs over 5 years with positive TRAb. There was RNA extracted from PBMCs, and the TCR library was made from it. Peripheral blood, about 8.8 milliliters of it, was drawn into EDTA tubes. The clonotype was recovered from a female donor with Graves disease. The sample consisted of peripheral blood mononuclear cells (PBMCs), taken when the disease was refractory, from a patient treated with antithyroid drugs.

In DNA form, the CDR3 reads TGTGCCAGCGGGTTAGGATTAGCGGGAGCCGGGGAGCTGTTTTTT. It specifies CASGLGLAGAGELFF. This sequence joins TRBV27 and TRBJ2-2, with 9 bases matching TRBD2. The CDR3 extends over 15 amino acids. J lost 6 bases, V lost 8 bases, and 10 bases had no gene match. Per the germline V gene, CDR1 is MNHEY and CDR2 is SMNVEV (reference sequence).